What follows are 27 T cell receptor beta chains derived from one specimen sequenced in a study of blood T cell repertoires in COVID-19. Produced via immunoSEQ multiplex PCR; TCRdb's table is partial and in-frame only. The table records some 370,000 clones, about 89% of them present only once. Material: peripheral blood. Receptor source: a woman in her twenties or thirties with COVID-19, enrolled during active disease.

V is TRBV9 and J is TRBJ2-7; TRBD2 matches 10 bases. J was trimmed by 6 bases and V by 0 bases; bases with no gene match: 6. This CDR3 contains 15 residues. Germline assignment: CDR1 SGDLS and CDR2 YYNGEE. CDR3 in amino acids: CASSVGSSGSLEQYF. CDR3 nucleotides: TGTGCCAGCAGCGTAGGATCTAGCGGGAGTCTCGAGCAGTACTTC.

The chain combines TRBV2 with TRBJ1-2, with D unresolved. Germline CDR1 is SNHLY and CDR2 is FYNNEI. Trimming shortened V by 6 bases and J by 0 bases, and 11 bases separated the two germline ends. This CDR3 is 14 amino acids long. The CDR3 DNA follows: TGTGCCAGCAGAGAGGGTGGTACTAACTATGGCTACACCTTC. Translating it yields CASREGGTNYGYTF.

This clone was picked up one time. The rearrangement links TRBV5-1 to TRBJ2-7; possibly TRBD1 for D (6 bases). From germline, CDR1 is SGHRS and CDR2 YFSETQ. V lost 3 bases to trimming and J lost 4 bases, with 11 bases between them. This CDR3 spans 13 amino acids. The CDR3 here is CASSSDRIYEQYF. The CDR3 DNA sequence: TGCGCCAGCAGCTCCGACAGGATATACGAGCAGTACTTC. Filled out from reference TRBV5-1 and TRBJ2-7, the complete variable domain reads KAGVTQTPRYLIKTRGQQVTLSCSPISGHRSVSWYQQTPGQGLQFLFEYFSETQRNKGNFPGRFSGRQFSNSRSEMNVSTLELGDSALYLCASSSDRIYEQYFGPGTRLTVT.

V is TRBV5-8 and J is TRBJ1-4; maybe TRBD1 (6 bases). Between the trimmed V and J ends, which lost 7 bases and 8 bases, there was a span of 21 bases. Looked up from germline, CDR1 is SGHTS and CDR2 is YDEGEE. The CDR3 totals 15 residues. The chain's CDR3 is CASPFGGARSEKLFF. The CDR3 bases are TGTGCCAGCCCCTTTGGGGGGGCGCGCAGCGAAAAACTGTTTTTT.

This sequence joins TRBV6-6 and TRBJ1-3; possible D gene TRBD1, 5 bases. The germline V gene has CDR1 MNHNY and CDR2 SVGAGI (reference sequence). The ends were cut back, 6 bases at V and 0 bases at J, with 24 bases in the middle. The CDR3 is 19 residues long. CDR3 residues: CASSFGPRAGAFSGNTIYF. The CDR3 nucleotides are TGTGCCAGCAGCTTTGGGCCCAGGGCAGGCGCCTTCTCTGGAAACACCATATATTTT.

This chain connects TRBV19 to TRBJ2-1, with a possible D match to TRBD2 (5 bases). With 5 bases removed from V and 5 bases from J, the gap between germline ends came to 16 bases. Germline assignment: CDR1 LNHDA and CDR2 SQIVND (reference sequence). This CDR3 comprises 15 residues. The CDR3 spells CASSLGLAANNEQFF. The CDR3 coding sequence is TGTGCCAGTAGTCTCGGGCTAGCCGCAAACAATGAGCAGTTCTTC. The whole variable domain, filled in from reference TRBV19 and TRBJ2-1, reads DGGITQSPKYLFRKEGQNVTLSCEQNLNHDAMYWYRQDPGQGLRLIYYSQIVNDFQKGDIAEGYSVSREKKESFPLTVTSAQKNPTAFYLCASSLGLAANNEQFFGPGTRLTVL.

The V gene is TRBV6-5, the J gene TRBJ1-6; TRBD1 is a possible D gene (6 bases). V shed 7 bases and J shed 4 bases, with 14 bases lying between them. Germline V gene lookup returns CDR1 MNHEY and CDR2 SVGAGI. The CDR3 sequence is 15 residues long. CDR3 sequence reads: CASTGGANYNSPLHF. The CDR3 nucleotides are TGTGCCAGCACCGGGGGGGCCAATTATAATTCACCCCTCCACTTT.

This sequence joins TRBV15 and TRBJ2-7; 10 nucleotides agree with TRBD2. This CDR3 region has 18 residues. From germline, CDR1 is LNHNV and CDR2 YYDKDF (reference sequence). J gave up 3 bases and V 4 bases, and 15 bases lay outside the gene matches. Here the CDR3 DNA reads TGTGCCACCAGCACAGCTGGGACGAGCGGGAGGGCCCACTACGAGCAGTACTTC. Amino acid sequence: CATSTAGTSGRAHYEQYF.

The chain is built from TRBV18 and TRBJ1-5; D gene uncertain. CDR3 length equals 13 residues. The V gene lost 6 bases and the J gene lost 5 bases, with 11 bases spanning the gap. Germline CDR1 reads KGHSH; CDR2 reads LQKENI. Written as DNA, the CDR3 is TGTGCCAGCTCTCTCGGGGTGCATCAGCCCCAGCATTTT. Its protein is CASSLGVHQPQHF.

The chain carries TRBV7-9 and TRBJ2-1, with TRBD2 matching over 7 bases. Per germline, CDR1 SEHNR and CDR2 FQNEAQ (reference sequence). V lost 2 bases to trimming and J lost 2 bases; unmatched junction nucleotides: 9. The CDR3 is 17 residues long. The CDR3 loop reads CASSLSFGTKAYNEQFF. CDR3 sequence (DNA): TGTGCCAGCAGCTTATCGTTCGGGACTAAAGCCTACAATGAGCAGTTCTTC.

The rearrangement uses TRBV5-1 and TRBJ2-7, with 8 bases aligning to TRBD2. Trimming cost V 4 bases and J 4 bases; bases outside gene matches: 10. This CDR3 contains 15 residues. Germline CDR1 and CDR2: SGHRS and YFSETQ. CDR3 sequence: CASSPGGILGYEQYF. DNA for the CDR3: TGCGCCAGCAGCCCGGGGGGGATCTTAGGGTACGAGCAGTACTTC.

J is TRBJ2-7 and V is TRBV24-1; 8 bases match TRBD1. Germline lookup yields CDR1 KGHDR and CDR2 SFDVKD. The CDR3 is 18 residues long. After removal of 8 bases from V and 6 bases from J, the junction contained 23 bases not matched to a gene. The CDR3 protein is CATNKVLLSRQGTIEQYF. CDR3 coding DNA: TGTGCCACCAATAAAGTTCTATTGTCGCGACAGGGGACGATCGAGCAGTACTTC.

The chain employs TRBV18 and TRBJ2-5; a possible D gene is TRBD2 (7 bases). The CDR3 extends over 16 amino acids. V lost 6 bases to trimming and J lost 2 bases, with 19 bases between them. Germline values: CDR1 KGHSH, CDR2 LQKENI. The CDR3 reads CASSSRQGRAQETQYF. DNA for the CDR3: TGTGCCAGCTCCTCCCGGCAGGGGAGGGCTCAAGAGACCCAGTACTTC.

The count of this clone is one. The J gene is TRBJ2-7, the V gene TRBV5-1, with a weak D call TRBD2 (5 bases). CDR1 is SGHRS, CDR2 YFSETQ, per germline. The CDR3 totals 18 residues. Trimming stripped 8 bases from V and 0 bases from J, with 27 bases between. CDR3 nucleotides: TGCGCCAGGATCCGACAAGGACCATTAAGCGGTAGCTCCTACGAGCAGTACTTC. Translated, it gives CARIRQGPLSGSSYEQYF.

The chain recombines TRBV11-2 with TRBJ2-5, with 7 bases lining up with TRBD2. Germline lookup yields CDR1 SGHAT and CDR2 FQNNGV. The CDR3 runs to 18 residues. After removal of 3 bases from V and 3 bases from J, the junction contained 16 bases not matched to a gene. The CDR3 DNA is TGTGCCAGCAGCTTCGCTATTTACCTAGCGGAAGAGGAAGAGACCCAGTACTTC. Translating gives CASSFAIYLAEEEETQYF.

The chain employs TRBV9 and TRBJ2-5; 8 bases fit TRBD2. Germline-derived CDR1 and CDR2 are SGDLS and YYNGEE. The CDR3 covers 16 residues. V gave up 0 bases and J gave up 3 bases; unmatched junction bases: 7. The CDR3 is CASSVDPGGGEETQYF. CDR3 in DNA: TGTGCCAGCAGCGTAGACCCGGGAGGGGGGGAAGAGACCCAGTACTTC.

As concerns this clone: Germline and junction disagree at one end, which may indicate a read error. The V call is TRBV9, the J call TRBJ2-5, with a tentative D call TRBD1 (6 bases). The germline V gene encodes CDR1 SGDLS and CDR2 YYNGEE. This CDR3 is built from 13 residues. Here the CDR3 reads CASTVGQGETQYF. CDR3 nucleotide sequence: TGTGCCAGCACCGTAGGGCAGGGGGAGACCCAGTACTTC. The entire variable domain, with the rest obtained from reference TRBV9 and TRBJ2-5, is as follows: DSGVTQTPKHLITATGQRVTLRCSPRSGDLSVYWYQQSLDQGLQFLIQYYNGEERAKGNILERFSAQQFPDLHSELNLSSLELGDSALYFCASTVGQGETQYFGPGTRLLVL.

The chain has TRBV9 and TRBJ2-2; TRBD2 aligns across 8 bases. CDR1 is SGDLS and CDR2 is YYNGEE in the germline V gene. The CDR3 has 16 residues. V was pared by 3 bases and J by 5 bases, with 9 bases of the junction left unmatched. The CDR3 DNA reads as TGTGCCAGCAGCGAACCGGGACTAGGGTATACCGGGGAGCTGTTTTTT. It is translated as CASSEPGLGYTGELFF.

The chain employs TRBV9 and TRBJ2-7; 8 nucleotides match TRBD2. Germline V gives CDR1 SGDLS, CDR2 YYNGEE. J gave up 2 bases and V 0 bases, and 4 bases lay outside the gene matches. The CDR3 extends over 15 amino acids. The CDR3 here is CASSVGFGRAYEQYF. The CDR3 nucleotides are TGTGCCAGCAGCGTAGGGTTCGGGAGGGCCTACGAGCAGTACTTC.

This clone was recorded only once. The rearrangement joins TRBV29-1 to TRBJ2-2; TRBD1 matches at 7 bases. Losses at the gene ends were 6 bases for V and 1 base for J; bases not matched to a gene: 8. Germline assignment: CDR1 SQVTM and CDR2 ANQGSEA. CDR3 size: 15 residues. Here the CDR3 DNA reads TGCAGCGTCCGACGGACAGGATTGAACACCGGGGAGCTGTTTTTT. This translates into CSVRRTGLNTGELFF.

The V gene is TRBV5-5, the J gene TRBJ2-1; TRBD2 is a possible D gene (5 bases). Germline assignment: CDR1 SGHKS and CDR2 YYEKEE (reference sequence). The CDR3 extends over 13 amino acids. Trimming took off 0 bases at V and 9 bases at J, with 10 bases between the two ends. The CDR3 DNA reads TGTGCCAGCAGCTTGGCCGGGATGCTTGAGCAGTTCTTC. It codes for CASSLAGMLEQFF.

The J gene is TRBJ1-2, the V gene TRBV6-6; D gene unclear. Germline values: CDR1 MNHNY, CDR2 SVGAGI (reference sequence). The CDR3 sequence is 13 residues long. The ends were cut back, 2 bases at V and 3 bases at J, with 7 bases in the middle. CDR3 amino acids: CASSYGSDYGYTF. The DNA of the CDR3 is TGTGCCAGCAGTTACGGTTCGGACTATGGCTACACCTTC.

This CDR3 is CASSMEGGYEQYF. CDR3 DNA: TGTGCCAGTAGTATGGAGGGAGGCTACGAGCAGTACTTC. J is TRBJ2-7 and V is TRBV19, with D possibly being TRBD2 (6 bases). Between the trimmed V and J ends, which lost 3 bases and 3 bases, there was a span of 9 bases. This CDR3 contains 13 residues. CDR1 and CDR2 (germline): LNHDA, SQIVND (reference sequence).

The chain recombines TRBV7-9 with TRBJ2-1, with D maybe TRBD1 (5 bases). Trimming shortened V by 5 bases and J by 6 bases, and 17 bases separated the two germline ends. This CDR3 is built from 15 residues. Germline CDR1 and CDR2: SEHNR and FQNEAQ (reference sequence). DNA for the CDR3: TGTGCCAGCAGCCGGACCGTCTTAACAGGCAATGAGCAGTTCTTC. Translation gives CASSRTVLTGNEQFF.

This sequence joins TRBV7-3 and TRBJ2-2; TRBD1 matches 8 bases. There are 14 residues in the CDR3. Per the germline V gene, CDR1 is SGHTA and CDR2 is FQGTGA. V lost 5 bases and J lost 3; bases outside the gene matches: 2. This chain's CDR3 is CASSPTGDTGELFF. The CDR3 DNA sequence: TGTGCCAGCAGCCCGACAGGGGACACCGGGGAGCTGTTTTTT.

V gene TRBV5-1 combines with J gene TRBJ2-1; maybe TRBD2 (6 bases). Trimming took 4 bases from V and 8 from J, leaving 16 bases between them. The CDR3 is 14 residues long. The germline V gene encodes CDR1 SGHRS and CDR2 YFSETQ. CDR3 DNA sequence: TGCGCCAGCAGCCCTGGGACTCCCGGCCATGAGCAGTTCTTC. As protein: CASSPGTPGHEQFF.

The chain uses TRBV25-1 and TRBJ2-2; 8 bases line up with TRBD1. V dropped 1 base and J dropped 6; count of bases not matched to a gene: 4. Germline V CDR1 and CDR2: MGHDK, SYGVNS. There are 15 residues in the CDR3. CDR3 bases: TGTGCCAGCAGTGAATGGGGACAGGAGGCCGGGGAGCTGTTTTTT. Translating gives CASSEWGQEAGELFF. The full variable domain, completed using reference TRBV25-1 and TRBJ2-2, is EADIYQTPRYLVIGTGKKITLECSQTMGHDKMYWYQQDPGMELHLIHYSYGVNSTEKGDLSSESTVSRIRTEHFPLTLESARPSHTSQYLCASSEWGQEAGELFFGEGSRLTVL.